This T cell receptor beta chain was documented in a study of PD-L1 blockade in urothelial cancer. Trimming removed 7 bases from V and 0 bases from J; junction bases left unmatched: 8. The CDR3 contains 15 residues. Germline assignment: CDR1 SQVTM and CDR2 ANQGSEA. Patients yielded 1 to 8 samples each, pretreatment and on-treatment. Only in-frame clones appear in the TCRdb table, and some are missing; sequencing was by immunoSEQ multiplex PCR. The sample has approximately 38,000 clones, about four fifths seen once. The source was PBMCs, collected around atezolizumab (anti-PD-L1) treatment. This rearrangement joins TRBV29-1 to TRBJ2-1; 8 bases align to TRBD2. This sequence originates from a man aged 55 to 70 with urothelial cancer. CDR3 DNA: TGCAGCGCCATTAGCGGGGCTAGCTCCTACAATGAGCAGTTCTTC. It is translated as CSAISGASSYNEQFF.